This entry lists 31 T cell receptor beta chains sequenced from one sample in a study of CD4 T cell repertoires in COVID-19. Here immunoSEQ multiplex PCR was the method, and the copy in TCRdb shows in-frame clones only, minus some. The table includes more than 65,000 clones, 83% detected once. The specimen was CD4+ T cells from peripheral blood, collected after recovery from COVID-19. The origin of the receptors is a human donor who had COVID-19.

The CDR3 loop is CASSTGATVPLEAFF. DNA of the CDR3: TGTGCCAGCAGTACGGGGGCGACCGTTCCCCTCGAAGCTTTCTTT. The chain uses TRBV6-5 and TRBJ1-1; TRBD1 might be the D (6 bases). Germline CDR1 reads MNHEY; CDR2 reads SVGAGI. Trimming took 5 bases from V and 8 from J, leaving 21 bases between them. The CDR3 length is 15 residues.

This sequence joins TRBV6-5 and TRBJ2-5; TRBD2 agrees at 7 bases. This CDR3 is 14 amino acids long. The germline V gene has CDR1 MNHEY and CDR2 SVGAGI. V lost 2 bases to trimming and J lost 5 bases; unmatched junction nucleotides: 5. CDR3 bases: TGTGCCAGCAGTTACATCACTAGCGTTGAGACCCAGTACTTC. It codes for CASSYITSVETQYF.

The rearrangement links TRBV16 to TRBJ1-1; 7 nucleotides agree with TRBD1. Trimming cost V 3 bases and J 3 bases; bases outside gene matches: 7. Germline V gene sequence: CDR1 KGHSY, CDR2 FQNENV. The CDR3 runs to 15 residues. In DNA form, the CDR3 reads TGTGCCAGCAGCCAGTCCGGGACAGCTTACACTGAAGCTTTCTTT. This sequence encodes CASSQSGTAYTEAFF.

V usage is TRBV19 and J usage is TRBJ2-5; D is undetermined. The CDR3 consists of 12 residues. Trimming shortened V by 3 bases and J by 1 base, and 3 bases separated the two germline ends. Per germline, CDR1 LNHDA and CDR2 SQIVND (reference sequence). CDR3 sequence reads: CASSMSQETQYF. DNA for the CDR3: TGTGCCAGTAGTATGTCCCAAGAGACCCAGTACTTC.

As DNA, the CDR3 is TGTGCCATCAAGGACGGTCTAGACACTGAAGCTTTCTTT. Translated: CAIKDGLDTEAFF. The chain is built from TRBV10-3 and TRBJ1-1; D remains unclear. This CDR3 region has 13 residues. In germline, CDR1 is ENHRY, CDR2 SYGVKD. The germline V and J ends were trimmed by 7 bases and 3 bases, with 12 bases remaining between them.

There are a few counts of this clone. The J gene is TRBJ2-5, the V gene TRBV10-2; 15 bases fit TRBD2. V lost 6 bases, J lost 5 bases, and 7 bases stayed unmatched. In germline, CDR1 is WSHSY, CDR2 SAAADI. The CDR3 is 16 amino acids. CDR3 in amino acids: CASSPGLAGGSETQYF. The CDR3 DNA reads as TGCGCCAGCAGCCCGGGACTAGCGGGAGGATCGGAGACCCAGTACTTC.

CDR3 coding DNA: TGTGCCAGCAGCTACAGGGTGTTGAACACTGAAGCTTTCTTT. Translated, it gives CASSYRVLNTEAFF. The chain joins TRBV7-9 to TRBJ1-1, with D possibly being TRBD1 (6 bases). The CDR3 runs to 14 residues. Trimming took 4 bases from V and 0 from J, leaving 9 bases between them. From germline, CDR1 is SEHNR and CDR2 FQNEAQ (reference sequence).

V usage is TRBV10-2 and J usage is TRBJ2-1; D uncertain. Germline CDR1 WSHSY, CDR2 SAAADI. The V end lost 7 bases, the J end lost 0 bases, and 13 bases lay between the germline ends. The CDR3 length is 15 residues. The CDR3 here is CASKVGLSSYNEQFF. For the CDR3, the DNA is TGCGCCAGCAAAGTCGGGCTTTCCTCCTACAATGAGCAGTTCTTC.

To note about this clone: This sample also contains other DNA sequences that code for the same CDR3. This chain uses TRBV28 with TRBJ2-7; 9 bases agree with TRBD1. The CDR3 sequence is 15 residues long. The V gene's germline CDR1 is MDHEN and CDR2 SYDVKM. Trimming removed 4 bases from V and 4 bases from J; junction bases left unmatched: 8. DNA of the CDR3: TGTGCCAGCAGTTCCCCTTCCGGGACAGGGTACGAGCAGTACTTC. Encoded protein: CASSSPSGTGYEQYF.

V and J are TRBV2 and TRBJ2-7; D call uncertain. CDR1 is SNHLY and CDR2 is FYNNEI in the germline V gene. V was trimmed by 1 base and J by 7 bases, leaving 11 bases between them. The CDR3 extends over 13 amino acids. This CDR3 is CASSEDYLAEQYF. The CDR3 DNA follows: TGTGCCAGCAGTGAAGACTACCTGGCGGAGCAGTACTTC.

DNA for the CDR3: TGTGCCATCAGTGACCCACAACAGGGGGGAAGCACAGATACGCAGTATTTT. Translating it yields CAISDPQQGGSTDTQYF. The chain is built from TRBV10-3 and TRBJ2-3, with 8 bases lining up with TRBD1. After removal of 3 bases from V and 0 bases from J, the junction contained 8 bases not matched to a gene. The germline V gene encodes CDR1 ENHRY and CDR2 SYGVKD. The length of the CDR3 is 17 residues.

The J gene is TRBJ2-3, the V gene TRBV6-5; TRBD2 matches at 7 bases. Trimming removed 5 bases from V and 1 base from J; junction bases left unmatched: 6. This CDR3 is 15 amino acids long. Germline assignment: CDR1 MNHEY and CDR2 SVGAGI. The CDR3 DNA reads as TGTGCCAGCAGTAGCCGTGGGGGGGGCACAGATACGCAGTATTTT. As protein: CASSSRGGGTDTQYF.

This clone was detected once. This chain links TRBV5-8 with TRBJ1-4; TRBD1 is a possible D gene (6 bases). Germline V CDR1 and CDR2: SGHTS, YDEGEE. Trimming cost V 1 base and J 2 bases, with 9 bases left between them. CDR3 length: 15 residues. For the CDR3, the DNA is TGTGCCAGCAGCTTGTGGGGGCAGACTAATGAAAAACTGTTTTTT. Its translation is CASSLWGQTNEKLFF.

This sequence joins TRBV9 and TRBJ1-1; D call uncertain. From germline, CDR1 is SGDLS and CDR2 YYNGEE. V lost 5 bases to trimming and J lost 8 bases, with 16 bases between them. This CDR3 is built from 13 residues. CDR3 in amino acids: CASSWITDEEAFF. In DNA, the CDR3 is TGTGCCAGCAGTTGGATCACGGATGAGGAAGCTTTCTTT. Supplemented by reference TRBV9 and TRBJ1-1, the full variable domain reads DSGVTQTPKHLITATGQRVTLRCSPRSGDLSVYWYQQSLDQGLQFLIQYYNGEERAKGNILERFSAQQFPDLHSELNLSSLELGDSALYFCASSWITDEEAFFGQGTRLTVV.

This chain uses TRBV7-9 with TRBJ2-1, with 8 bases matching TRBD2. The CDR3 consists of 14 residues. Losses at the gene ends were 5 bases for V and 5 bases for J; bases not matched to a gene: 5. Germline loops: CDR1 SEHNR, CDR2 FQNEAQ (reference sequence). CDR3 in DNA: TGTGCCAGCAGCCCGGGACTAGAAGACAATGAGCAGTTCTTC. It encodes CASSPGLEDNEQFF. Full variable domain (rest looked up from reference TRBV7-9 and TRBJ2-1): DTGVSQNPRHKITKRGQNVTFRCDPISEHNRLYWYRQTLGQGPEFLTYFQNEAQLEKSRLLSDRFSAERPKGSFSTLEIQRTEQGDSAMYLCASSPGLEDNEQFFGPGTRLTVL.

CDR3 residues: CASSFRQGMNTEAFF. In DNA, the CDR3 is TGTGCCAGCAGTTTTCGGCAGGGGATGAACACTGAAGCTTTCTTT. The V call is TRBV28, the J call TRBJ1-1; D possibly corresponds to TRBD1 (6 bases). Looked up from germline, CDR1 is MDHEN and CDR2 is SYDVKM. Trimming took 3 bases from V and 0 from J, leaving 11 bases between them. CDR3 size: 15 residues.

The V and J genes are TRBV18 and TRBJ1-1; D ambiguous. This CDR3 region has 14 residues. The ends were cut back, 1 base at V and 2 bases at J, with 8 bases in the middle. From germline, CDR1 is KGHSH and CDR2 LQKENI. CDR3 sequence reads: CASSPQSTNTEAFF. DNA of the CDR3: TGTGCCAGCTCACCACAGTCCACAAACACTGAAGCTTTCTTT.

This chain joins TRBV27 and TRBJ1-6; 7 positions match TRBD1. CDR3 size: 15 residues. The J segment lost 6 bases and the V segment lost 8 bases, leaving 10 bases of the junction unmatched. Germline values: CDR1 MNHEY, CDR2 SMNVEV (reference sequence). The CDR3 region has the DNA TGTGCCAGCGGCTATAATGGACAGGCTAATTCACCCCTCCACTTT. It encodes CASGYNGQANSPLHF.

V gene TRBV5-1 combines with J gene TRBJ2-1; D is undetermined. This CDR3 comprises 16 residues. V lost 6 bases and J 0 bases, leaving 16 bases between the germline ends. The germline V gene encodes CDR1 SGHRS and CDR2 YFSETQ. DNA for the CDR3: TGCGCCAGCACCCCCCGGGCTCAGAGCTCCTACAATGAGCAGTTCTTC. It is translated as CASTPRAQSSYNEQFF.

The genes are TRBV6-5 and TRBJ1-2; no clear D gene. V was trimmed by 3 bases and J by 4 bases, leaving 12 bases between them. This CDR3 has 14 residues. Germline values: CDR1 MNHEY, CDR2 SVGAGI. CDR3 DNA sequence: TGTGCCAGCAGTTATTTGGGGTCCCTCTATGGCTACACCTTC. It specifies CASSYLGSLYGYTF.

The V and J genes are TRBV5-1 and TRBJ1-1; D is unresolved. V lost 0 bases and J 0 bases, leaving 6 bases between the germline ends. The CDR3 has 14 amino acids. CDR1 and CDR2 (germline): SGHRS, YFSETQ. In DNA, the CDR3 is TGCGCCAGCAGCTTGGCCGTTGTGAACACTGAAGCTTTCTTT. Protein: CASSLAVVNTEAFF.

CDR3 protein: CASSRDRDYGYTF. The CDR3 nucleotides are TGTGCCAGCAGTCGGGACAGGGACTATGGCTACACCTTC. This chain connects TRBV2 to TRBJ1-2, with TRBD1 identical over 9 bases. Per the germline V gene, CDR1 is SNHLY and CDR2 is FYNNEI. The length of the CDR3 is 13 residues. V lost 5 bases to trimming and J lost 3 bases; unmatched junction nucleotides: 1.

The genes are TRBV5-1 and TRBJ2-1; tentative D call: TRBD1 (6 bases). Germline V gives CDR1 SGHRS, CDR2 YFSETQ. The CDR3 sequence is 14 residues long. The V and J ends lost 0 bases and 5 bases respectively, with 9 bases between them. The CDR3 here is CASSLEGQHNEQFF. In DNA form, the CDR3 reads TGCGCCAGCAGCTTGGAAGGACAGCACAATGAGCAGTTCTTC.

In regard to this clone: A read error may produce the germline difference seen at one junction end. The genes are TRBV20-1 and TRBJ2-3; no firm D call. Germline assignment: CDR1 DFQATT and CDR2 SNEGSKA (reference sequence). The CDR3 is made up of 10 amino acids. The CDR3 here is CSARGDTQYF. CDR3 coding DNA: TGCAGTGCAAGAGGAGATACGCAGTATTTT.

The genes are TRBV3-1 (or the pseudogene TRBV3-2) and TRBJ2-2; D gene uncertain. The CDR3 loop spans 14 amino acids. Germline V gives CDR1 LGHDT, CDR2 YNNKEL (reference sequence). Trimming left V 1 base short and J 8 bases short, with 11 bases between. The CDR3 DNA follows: TGTGCCAGCAGCCAAGTCGCCTCAGCTGGGGAGCTGTTTTTT. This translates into CASSQVASAGELFF.

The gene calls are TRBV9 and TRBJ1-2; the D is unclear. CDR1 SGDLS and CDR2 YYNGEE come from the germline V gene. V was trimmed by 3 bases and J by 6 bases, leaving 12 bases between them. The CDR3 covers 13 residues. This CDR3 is CASSATIRDGYTF. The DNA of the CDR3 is TGTGCCAGCAGCGCGACAATTAGAGATGGCTACACCTTC.

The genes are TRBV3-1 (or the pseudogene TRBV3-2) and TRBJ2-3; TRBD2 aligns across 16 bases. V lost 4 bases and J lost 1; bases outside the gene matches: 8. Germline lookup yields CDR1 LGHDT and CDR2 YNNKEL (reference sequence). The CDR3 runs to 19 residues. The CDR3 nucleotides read TGTGCCAGCAGCCTCACCGGGACTAGCGGGAGGGCCGGCACAGATACGCAGTATTTT. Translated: CASSLTGTSGRAGTDTQYF.

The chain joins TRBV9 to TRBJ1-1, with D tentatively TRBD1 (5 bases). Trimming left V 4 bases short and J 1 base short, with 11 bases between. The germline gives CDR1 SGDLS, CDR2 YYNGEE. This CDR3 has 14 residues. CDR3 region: CASSTRGQNTEAFF. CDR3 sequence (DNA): TGTGCCAGCAGCACCCGAGGACAGAACACTGAAGCTTTCTTT.

CDR3 sequence: CASSESLAGVNEQFF. CDR3 DNA sequence: TGTGCCAGCAGTGAATCGCTAGCGGGTGTCAATGAGCAGTTCTTC. J is TRBJ2-1 and V is TRBV25-1, with 8 bases fitting TRBD2. The CDR3 covers 15 residues. From germline, CDR1 is MGHDK and CDR2 SYGVNS. Trimming removed 1 base from V and 6 bases from J; junction bases left unmatched: 5.

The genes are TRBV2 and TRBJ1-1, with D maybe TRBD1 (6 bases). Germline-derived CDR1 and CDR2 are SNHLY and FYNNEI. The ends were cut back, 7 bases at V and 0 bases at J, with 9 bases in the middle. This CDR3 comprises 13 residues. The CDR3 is CASTGQLNTEAFF. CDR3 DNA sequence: TGTGCCAGCACCGGACAGTTGAACACTGAAGCTTTCTTT.

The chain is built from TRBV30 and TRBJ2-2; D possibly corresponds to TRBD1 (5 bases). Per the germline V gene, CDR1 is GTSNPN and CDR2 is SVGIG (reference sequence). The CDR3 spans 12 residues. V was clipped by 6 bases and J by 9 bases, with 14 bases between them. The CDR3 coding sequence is TGTGCCTGCCTTGGGAACAGGCGGGAGCTGTTTTTT. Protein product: CACLGNRRELFF.